The 23 T cell receptor beta chains in this list originate from one sample, sequenced in a study of T cell clusters in autoimmune cytopenias. TRB rearrangements were amplified by touch-down multiplex PCR with mixed TRB-A/B primers. TCRdb reprocessed the multiplex PCR reads and stores each CDR3 protein as one record, lacking DNA. The data show roughly 2,500 distinct CDR3 sequences, and the top ten clones hold 30% to 45%. Each sample's input was approximately 270 ng genomic DNA, 30,000 to 45,000 genome equivalents. These data were also reused for a study on T cell repertoires in aging, cancer and after chemotherapy.

Sequencing was carried out using peripheral blood. The receptors here all came from a human donor with an autoimmune cytopenia or autoimmune hepatitis (not recorded which).

The chain couples TRBV5-5 to TRBJ1-1; the D call of TRBD1 rests on TCRdb alone, since no DNA is present to check it. CDR3 length equals 17 residues. CDR1 is SGHKS and CDR2 is YYEKEE in the germline V gene (reference sequence). CDR3 sequence: CASSLAALGQATTEAFF.

This clonotype is labeled medium-sized based on frequency. This chain uses TRBV6-5 with TRBJ2-1; TCRdb's assignment of TRBD2 cannot be checked, as there is no DNA. The germline V gene encodes CDR1 MNHEY and CDR2 SVGAGI. The CDR3 sequence is 15 residues long. CDR3 protein: CASSSGLAGYNEQFF.

Measured by frequency, this clonotype is medium-sized (0.01 to 0.1%). This chain connects TRBV6-5 to TRBJ2-1; TCRdb's D call of TRBD2 is untestable without DNA. Germline assignment: CDR1 MNHEY and CDR2 SVGAGI. The CDR3 covers 16 residues. The CDR3 sequence is CASSRRGLAGSNEQFF.

Its frequency marks this clonotype as medium-sized. This chain links TRBV19 with TRBJ1-1; TCRdb's D call, TRBD1, is unchecked because there is no DNA. The CDR3 runs to 15 residues. The V gene's germline CDR1 is LNHDA and CDR2 SQIVND (reference sequence). The CDR3 sequence is CASSIMGQQNTEAFF.

The chain couples TRBV19 to TRBJ2-7; with no DNA, the TCRdb D assignment of TRBD1 cannot be verified. Looked up from germline, CDR1 is LNHDA and CDR2 is SQIVND (reference sequence). There are 13 residues in the CDR3. The CDR3 sequence is CASRRTGKYEQYF.

The gene calls are TRBV20-1 and TRBJ2-2. There are 12 residues in the CDR3. Looked up from germline, CDR1 is DFQATT and CDR2 is SNEGSKA (reference sequence). This chain's CDR3 is CSARVGTGELFF.

The CDR3 protein is CASIDRGRKVEAFF. This chain joins TRBV5-4 and TRBJ1-1; TCRdb reports TRBD1, a call that lacks DNA to check it against. This CDR3 comprises 14 residues. Looked up from germline, CDR1 is SGHNT and CDR2 is YYREEE (reference sequence).

This clonotype is deemed medium-sized by its frequency. The rearrangement uses TRBV12-3 or TRBV12-4 and TRBJ2-2. CDR3 size: 12 residues. Here the CDR3 reads CASSLGIEELFF.

V and J are TRBV28 and TRBJ1-2; TCRdb outputs TRBD1, but without DNA this stays unchecked. The CDR3 loop spans 15 amino acids. Germline V gives CDR1 MDHEN, CDR2 SYDVKM. CDR3: CASISGSKSNYGYTF.

Frequency places this clonotype as medium-sized. The rearrangement joins TRBV29-1 to TRBJ2-1; TCRdb indicates TRBD1, and absent DNA this call remains unverified. CDR3 length: 12 residues. Germline CDR1 is SQVTM and CDR2 is ANQGSEA. CDR3 in amino acids: CSVGGTGETQYF.

This clonotype registers medium-sized (0.01 to 0.1%) by frequency. The rearrangement joins TRBV11-3 to TRBJ2-5; TCRdb returns TRBD2, unconfirmable since there is no DNA. The CDR3 loop spans 17 amino acids. In germline, CDR1 is SGHNT, CDR2 YENEEA. The CDR3: CASSIVVGLAGVETQYF.

The V and J genes are TRBV19 and TRBJ1-1. The V gene's germline CDR1 is LNHDA and CDR2 SQIVND (reference sequence). The CDR3 is 12 amino acids. The CDR3 loop is CASGRVSTEAFF.

Frequency places this clonotype as medium-sized (0.01 to 0.1%). The CDR3 sequence: CASSKPTSGTGELFF. The V gene is TRBV6-5, the J gene TRBJ2-2; the D gene TCRdb calls, TRBD2, cannot be checked with no DNA. The CDR3 is 15 amino acids. Per germline, CDR1 MNHEY and CDR2 SVGAGI.

Frequency places this clonotype as medium-sized (0.01 to 0.1%). CDR3 in amino acids: CASSLEMGISSPLHF. J is TRBJ1-6 and V is TRBV11-1. The germline V gene encodes CDR1 SGHAT and CDR2 FQDESV (reference sequence). This CDR3 is built from 15 residues.

This rearrangement joins TRBV18 to TRBJ2-2. Germline V lookup: CDR1 KGHSH, CDR2 LQKENI. The CDR3 extends over 14 amino acids. CDR3 sequence: CASSQQGTPGELFF.

Frequency places this clonotype as medium-sized. The chain joins TRBV6-1 to TRBJ2-3; TCRdb's D gene call, TRBD2, goes unchecked for lack of DNA. CDR1 is MNHNS and CDR2 is SASEGT in the germline V gene. The CDR3 contains 15 residues. This CDR3 reads CASALAGRGTDTQYF.

This clonotype is medium-sized (0.01 to 0.1%) by frequency. The rearrangement uses TRBV6-5 and TRBJ1-2. CDR3 length: 13 residues. From germline, CDR1 is MNHEY and CDR2 SVGAGI. The CDR3 region is CASSVQGNYGYTF.

This sequence joins TRBV6-5 and TRBJ2-7; TCRdb lists TRBD1, though no DNA is available to test this call. Germline CDR1 reads MNHEY; CDR2 reads SVGAGI. The CDR3 spans 13 residues. CDR3 residues: CASRDRGTYEQYF.

This rearrangement joins TRBV6-1 to TRBJ2-1; TCRdb reports TRBD2, a call that lacks DNA to check it against. The CDR3 contains 14 residues. The germline CDR1 and CDR2 sequences are MNHNS and SASEGT. CDR3 in amino acids: CASQLAGGYNEQFF.

The rearrangement links TRBV5-4 to TRBJ1-2. The CDR3 length is 14 residues. Germline V gene data show CDR1 as SGHNT and CDR2 as YYREEE (reference sequence). The CDR3 region is CASTLLGIGDGYTF.

The chain couples TRBV12-3 or TRBV12-4 to TRBJ2-2; TCRdb names TRBD2, which stays unverified in the absence of DNA. This CDR3 has 13 amino acids. The CDR3 loop reads CASNRLDTGELFF.

The rearrangement uses TRBV7-6 and TRBJ1-3. CDR1 is SGHVS, CDR2 FNYEAQ, per germline. The CDR3 contains 14 residues. CDR3 sequence: CASSRTDSGNTIYF.

This clonotype shows up as medium-sized by frequency. The chain recombines TRBV10-1 with TRBJ2-6; TCRdb reports TRBD1, a call that lacks DNA to check it against. Germline CDR1 reads WNHNN; CDR2 reads SYGVQD (reference sequence). There are 16 residues in the CDR3. The CDR3 protein is CASSEGRTGGANVLTF.